A single sample is the source of the 11 T cell receptor beta chains below, sequenced in a study of post-analysis software for immune sequencing data. Broader study findings: In patients, about five TRBV segments were more frequent than in controls, with TRBV5-6, TRBV5-1 and TRBV20-1 among them.

Every TCR beta cDNA library bore unique molecular identifiers. From the PCR reads, TCRdb called clonotypes with MiXCR, one entry per CDR3 protein. The sample holds roughly 870,000 distinct CDR3 sequences, approximately 53% seen once. For these TCRs, the target antigens are not known. Sequences were obtained from blood. The receptors were sampled from a girl aged 5-17 years with multiple sclerosis.

The count of this clonotype is one. The genes are TRBV6-2 or TRBV6-3 and TRBJ2-5; TRBD2 matches at 8 bases. Germline lookup yields CDR1 MNHEY and CDR2 SVGEGT. The ends lost 0 bases at V and 2 bases at J; junction bases unmatched: 8. The CDR3 length is 17 residues. CDR3 DNA: TGTGCCAGCAGTTACTCTGCCCCGGGACTAGGGCAAGAGACCCAGTACTTC. It yields the protein CASSYSAPGLGQETQYF.

Only a few counts were recorded for this clonotype. The chain is built from TRBV12-3 or TRBV12-4 and TRBJ2-5; 10 positions match TRBD2. V lost 2 bases to trimming and J lost 3 bases; unmatched junction nucleotides: 9. The CDR3 runs to 17 residues. DNA of the CDR3: TGTGCCAGCAGTTTACGGACCAGCGGGAGGGCTGAAGAGACCCAGTACTTC. This sequence encodes CASSLRTSGRAEETQYF.

CDR3 bases: TGTGCCAGCAGTGACTCCTCCGGGAGGGGTACCGGGGAGCTGTTTTTT. Translation: CASSDSSGRGTGELFF. V gene TRBV6-4 combines with J gene TRBJ2-2; 8 bases are shared with TRBD2. The germline gives CDR1 MRHNA, CDR2 SNTAGT. The CDR3 covers 16 residues. V dropped 0 bases and J dropped 5; count of bases not matched to a gene: 5.

The CDR3 coding sequence is TGCGCCAGCAGCCCCGAAGGGGGCACCACAGATACGCAGTATTTT. Protein product: CASSPEGGTTDTQYF. The V call is TRBV5-1, the J call TRBJ2-3; TRBD1 agrees at 7 bases. J lost 2 bases, V lost 4 bases, and 7 bases had no gene match. This CDR3 has 15 residues. Germline V gene data show CDR1 as SGHRS and CDR2 as YFSETQ.

This clonotype was seen at least ten times. The chain couples TRBV29-1 to TRBJ1-1; D may be TRBD1 (5 bases). The V and J ends lost 4 bases and 3 bases respectively, with 12 bases between them. The CDR3 is 13 residues long. CDR1 is SQVTM and CDR2 is ANQGSEA in the germline V gene. In DNA, the CDR3 is TGCAGCGTTGGGGTGTCGGGGGACACTGAAGCTTTCTTT. Amino acid sequence: CSVGVSGDTEAFF. The whole variable domain, filled in from reference TRBV29-1 and TRBJ1-1, reads SAVISQKPSRDICQRGTSLTIQCQVDSQVTMMFWYRQQPGQSLTLIATANQGSEATYESGFVIDKFPISRPNLTFSTLTVSNMSPEDSSIYLCSVGVSGDTEAFFGQGTRLTVV.

This chain connects TRBV12-3 or TRBV12-4 to TRBJ2-3; 9 bases are a match to TRBD2. This CDR3 comprises 15 residues. Losses at the gene ends were 3 bases for V and 5 bases for J; bases not matched to a gene: 6. The CDR3 DNA reads TGTGCCAGCAGTTTTGCGGGAGGGATAGGAGATACGCAGTATTTT. Translation: CASSFAGGIGDTQYF.

This clonotype was observed a few times. The rearrangement uses TRBV20-1 and TRBJ2-5; 7 positions agree with TRBD1. The CDR3 is 15 amino acids. V lost 5 bases and J lost 4; bases outside the gene matches: 13. Germline V lookup: CDR1 DFQATT, CDR2 SNEGSKA (reference sequence). CDR3 protein: CSAPLPPGQLETQYF. The DNA of the CDR3 is TGCAGTGCTCCCCTCCCACCGGGACAGTTAGAGACCCAGTACTTC.

This clonotype has only a few counts. The V gene is TRBV29-1, the J gene TRBJ2-3, with D perhaps matching TRBD2 (6 bases). The CDR3 length is 12 residues. Germline assignment: CDR1 SQVTM and CDR2 ANQGSEA. Trimming pared 2 bases from V and 5 bases from J, leaving 8 bases between. The DNA of the CDR3 is TGCAGCGTTGAAAGGGAGGAAGATACGCAGTATTTT. As protein: CSVEREEDTQYF.

This rearrangement joins TRBV5-5 to TRBJ2-7; D is possibly TRBD2 (6 bases). The V end lost 3 bases, the J end lost 5 bases, and 15 bases lay between the germline ends. The CDR3 totals 14 residues. Germline-derived CDR1 and CDR2 are SGHKS and YYEKEE (reference sequence). CDR3 residues: CASSSLPGEDEQYF. The CDR3 DNA sequence: TGTGCCAGCAGCTCCCTGCCGGGGGAGGACGAGCAGTACTTC.

The chain recombines TRBV7-2 with TRBJ2-1, with 10 bases lining up with TRBD2. In germline, CDR1 is SGHTA, CDR2 FQGNSA. The CDR3 has 16 residues. V shed 4 bases, J shed 6 bases, and the junction held 9 bases outside the gene matches. The CDR3 here is CASSSRLAGRRNEQFF. CDR3 nucleotide sequence: TGTGCCAGCAGCTCCAGACTAGCGGGCCGGCGCAATGAGCAGTTCTTC.

V gene TRBV20-1 combines with J gene TRBJ2-7; possibly TRBD1 for D (5 bases). CDR3 size: 13 residues. Trimming pared 6 bases from V and 2 bases from J, leaving 14 bases between. Germline CDR1 is DFQATT and CDR2 is SNEGSKA (reference sequence). The CDR3 DNA is TGCAGTGCACCTACAGGATCTACCTACGAGCAGTACTTC. It specifies CSAPTGSTYEQYF.